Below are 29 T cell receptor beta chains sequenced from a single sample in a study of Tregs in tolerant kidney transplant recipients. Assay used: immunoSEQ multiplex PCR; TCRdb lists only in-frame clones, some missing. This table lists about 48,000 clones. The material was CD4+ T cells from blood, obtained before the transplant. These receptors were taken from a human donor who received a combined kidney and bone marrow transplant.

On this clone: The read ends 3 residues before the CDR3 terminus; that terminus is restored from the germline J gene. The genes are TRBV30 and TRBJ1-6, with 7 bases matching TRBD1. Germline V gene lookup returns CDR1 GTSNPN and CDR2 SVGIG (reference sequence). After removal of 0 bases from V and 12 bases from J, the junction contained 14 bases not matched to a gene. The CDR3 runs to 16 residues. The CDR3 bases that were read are TGTGCCTGGAGTGTCAGGGGGAACCCTAGGAGAGTACCC. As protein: CAWSVRGNPRRVP. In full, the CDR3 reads CAWSVRGNPRRVPLHF.

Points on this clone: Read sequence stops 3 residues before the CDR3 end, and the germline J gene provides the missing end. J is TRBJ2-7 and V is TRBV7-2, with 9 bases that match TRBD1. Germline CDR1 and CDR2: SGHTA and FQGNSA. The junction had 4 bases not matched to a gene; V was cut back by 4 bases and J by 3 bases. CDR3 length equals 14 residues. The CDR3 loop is CASSSGTGYYEQYF. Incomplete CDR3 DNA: TGTGCCAGCAGCTCAGGGACAGGGTACTACGAG. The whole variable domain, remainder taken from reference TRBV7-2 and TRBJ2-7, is GAGVSQSPSNKVTEKGKDVELRCDPISGHTALYWYRQSLGQGLEFLIYFQGNSAPDKSGLPSDRFSAERTGGSVSTLTIQRTQQEDSAVYLCASSSGTGYYEQYFGPGTRLTVT.

The sequenced CDR3 bases are TGTGCCTGGAGTGTACAGGGTGGGGAG. Amino acid sequence: CAWSVQGGE. The whole CDR3 reads CAWSVQGGELFF. J is TRBJ2-2 and V is TRBV30; possible D gene TRBD1, 6 bases. The read ends 3 residues shy of where the CDR3 ends; the end is completed using the germline J gene. The CDR3 sequence is 12 residues long. V lost 0 bases, J lost 8 bases, and 7 bases lay in between. Germline CDR1 GTSNPN, CDR2 SVGIG (reference sequence).

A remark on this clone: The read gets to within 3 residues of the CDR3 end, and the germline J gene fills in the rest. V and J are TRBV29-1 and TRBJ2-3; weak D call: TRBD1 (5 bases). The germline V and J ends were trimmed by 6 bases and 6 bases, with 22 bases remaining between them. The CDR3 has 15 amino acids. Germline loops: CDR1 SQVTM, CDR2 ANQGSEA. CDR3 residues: CSVPLGTGRQDTQYF. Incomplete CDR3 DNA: TGCAGCGTCCCCCTAGGTACAGGTAGACAGGATACG.

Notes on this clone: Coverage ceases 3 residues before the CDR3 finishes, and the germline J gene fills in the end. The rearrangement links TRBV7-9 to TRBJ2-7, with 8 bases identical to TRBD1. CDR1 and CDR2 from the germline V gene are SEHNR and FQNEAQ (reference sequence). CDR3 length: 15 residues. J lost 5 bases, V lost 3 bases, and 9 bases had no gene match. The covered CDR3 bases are TGTGCCAGCAGCTTGGGGCAGGGGGCAACCAACGAG. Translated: CASSLGQGATNE. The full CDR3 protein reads CASSLGQGATNEQYF.

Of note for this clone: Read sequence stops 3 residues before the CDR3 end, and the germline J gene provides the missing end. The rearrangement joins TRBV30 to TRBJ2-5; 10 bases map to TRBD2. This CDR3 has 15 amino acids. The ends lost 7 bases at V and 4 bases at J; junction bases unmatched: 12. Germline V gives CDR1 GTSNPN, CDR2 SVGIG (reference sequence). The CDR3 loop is CASTKPSGSLETQYF. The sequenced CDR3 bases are TGTGCCTCCACCAAGCCTAGCGGGAGCCTAGAGACC.

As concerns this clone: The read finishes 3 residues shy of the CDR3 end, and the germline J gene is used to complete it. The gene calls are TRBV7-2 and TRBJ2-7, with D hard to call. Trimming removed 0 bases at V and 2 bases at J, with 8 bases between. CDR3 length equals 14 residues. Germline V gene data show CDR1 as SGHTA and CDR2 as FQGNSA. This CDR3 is CASSLAGPTYEQYF. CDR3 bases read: TGTGCCAGCAGCTTAGCGGGCCCTACCTACGAG.

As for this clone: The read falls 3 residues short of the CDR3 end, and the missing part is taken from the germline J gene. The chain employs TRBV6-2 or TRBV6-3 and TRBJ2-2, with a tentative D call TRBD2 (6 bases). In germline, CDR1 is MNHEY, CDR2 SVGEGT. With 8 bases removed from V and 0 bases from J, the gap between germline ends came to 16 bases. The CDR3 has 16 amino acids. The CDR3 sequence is CASARDSFANTGELFF. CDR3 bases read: TGTGCCAGCGCACGGGACTCGTTCGCGAACACCGGGGAG.

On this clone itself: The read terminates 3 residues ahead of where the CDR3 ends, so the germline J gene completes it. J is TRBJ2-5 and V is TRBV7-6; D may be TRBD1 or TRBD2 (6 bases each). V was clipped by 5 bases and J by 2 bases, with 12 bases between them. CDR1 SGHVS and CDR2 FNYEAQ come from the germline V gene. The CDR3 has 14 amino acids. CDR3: CASSRGTLQETQYF. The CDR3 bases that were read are TGTGCCAGCAGCCGCGGGACACTACAAGAGACC. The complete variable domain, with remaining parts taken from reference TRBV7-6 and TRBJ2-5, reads GAGVSQSPRYKVTKRGQDVALRCDPISGHVSLYWYRQALGQGPEFLTYFNYEAQQDKSGLPNDRFSAERPEGSISTLTIQRTEQRDSAMYRCASSRGTLQETQYFGPGTRLLVL.

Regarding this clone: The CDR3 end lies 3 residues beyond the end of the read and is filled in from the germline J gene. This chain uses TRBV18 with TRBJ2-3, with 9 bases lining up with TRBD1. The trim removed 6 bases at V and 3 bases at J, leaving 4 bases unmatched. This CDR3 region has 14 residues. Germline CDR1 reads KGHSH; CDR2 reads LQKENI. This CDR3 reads CASSSTGGTDTQYF. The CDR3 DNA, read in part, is TGTGCCAGCTCTTCGACAGGGGGTACAGATACG.

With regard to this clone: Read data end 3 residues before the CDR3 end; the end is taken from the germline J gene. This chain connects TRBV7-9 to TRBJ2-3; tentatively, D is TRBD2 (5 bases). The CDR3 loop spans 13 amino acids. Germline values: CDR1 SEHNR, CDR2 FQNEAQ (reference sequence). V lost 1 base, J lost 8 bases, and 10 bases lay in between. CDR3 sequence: CASSLELSGTQYF. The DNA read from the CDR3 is TGTGCCAGCAGCTTAGAACTGAGCGGTACG.

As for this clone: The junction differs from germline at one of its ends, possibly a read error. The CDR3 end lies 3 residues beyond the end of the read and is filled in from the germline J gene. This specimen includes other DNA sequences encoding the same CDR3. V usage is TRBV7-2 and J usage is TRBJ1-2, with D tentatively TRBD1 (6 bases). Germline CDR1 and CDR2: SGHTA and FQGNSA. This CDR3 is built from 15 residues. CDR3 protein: CASSRMMAGDYGYTF. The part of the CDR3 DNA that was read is TGTGCCAGCAGCCGTATGATGGCAGGGGACTATGGT.

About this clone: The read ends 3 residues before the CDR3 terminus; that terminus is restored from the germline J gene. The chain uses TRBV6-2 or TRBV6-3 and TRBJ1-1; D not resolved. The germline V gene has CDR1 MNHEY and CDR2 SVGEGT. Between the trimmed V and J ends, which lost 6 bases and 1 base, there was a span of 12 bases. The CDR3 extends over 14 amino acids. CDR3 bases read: TGTGCCAGCAGAGCTAGGCTAGAGAACACTGAA. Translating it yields CASRARLENTE. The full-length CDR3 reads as CASRARLENTEAFF.

The CDR3 reads CASSRLAGLQETQYF. CDR3 DNA, as far as it was read: TGTGCCAGCAGTAGACTAGCGGGTCTACAAGAGACC. The chain uses TRBV12-3 or TRBV12-4 and TRBJ2-5; 10 nucleotides match TRBD2. The read falls 3 residues short of the CDR3 end, and the missing part is taken from the germline J gene. V was clipped by 5 bases and J by 2 bases; unmatched bases: 5. The CDR3 has 15 amino acids.

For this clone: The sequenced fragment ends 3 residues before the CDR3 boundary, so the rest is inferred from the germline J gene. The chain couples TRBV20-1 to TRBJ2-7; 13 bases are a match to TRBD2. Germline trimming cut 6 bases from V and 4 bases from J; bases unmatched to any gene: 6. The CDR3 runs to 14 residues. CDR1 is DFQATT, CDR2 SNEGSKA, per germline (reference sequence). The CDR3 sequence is CSASGLAGSYEQYF. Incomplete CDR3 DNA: TGCAGTGCATCGGGACTAGCGGGATCGTACGAG.

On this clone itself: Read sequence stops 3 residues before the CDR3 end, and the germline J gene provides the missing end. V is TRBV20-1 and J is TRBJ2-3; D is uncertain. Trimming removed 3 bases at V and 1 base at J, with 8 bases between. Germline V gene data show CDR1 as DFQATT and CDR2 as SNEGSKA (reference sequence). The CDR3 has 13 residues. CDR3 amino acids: CSASWAGTDTQYF. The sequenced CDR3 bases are TGCAGTGCTAGCTGGGCCGGCACAGATACG.

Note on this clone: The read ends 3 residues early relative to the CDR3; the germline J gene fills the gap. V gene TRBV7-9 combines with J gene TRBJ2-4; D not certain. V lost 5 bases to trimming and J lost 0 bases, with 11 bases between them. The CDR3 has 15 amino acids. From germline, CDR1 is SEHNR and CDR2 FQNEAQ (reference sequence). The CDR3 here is CASSPVGLAKNIQYF. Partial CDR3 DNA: TGTGCCAGCAGCCCCGTGGGCCTAGCCAAAAACATT. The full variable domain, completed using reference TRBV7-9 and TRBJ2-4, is DTGVSQNPRHKITKRGQNVTFRCDPISEHNRLYWYRQTLGQGPEFLTYFQNEAQLEKSRLLSDRFSAERPKGSFSTLEIQRTEQGDSAMYLCASSPVGLAKNIQYFGAGTRLSVL.

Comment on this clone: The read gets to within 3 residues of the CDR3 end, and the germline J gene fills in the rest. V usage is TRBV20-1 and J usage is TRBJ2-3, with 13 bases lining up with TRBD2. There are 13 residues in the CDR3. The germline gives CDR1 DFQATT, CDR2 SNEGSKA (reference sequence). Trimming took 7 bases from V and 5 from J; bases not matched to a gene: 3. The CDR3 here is CSGLAGGGDTQYF. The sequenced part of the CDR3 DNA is TGCAGTGGACTAGCGGGGGGAGGAGATACG.

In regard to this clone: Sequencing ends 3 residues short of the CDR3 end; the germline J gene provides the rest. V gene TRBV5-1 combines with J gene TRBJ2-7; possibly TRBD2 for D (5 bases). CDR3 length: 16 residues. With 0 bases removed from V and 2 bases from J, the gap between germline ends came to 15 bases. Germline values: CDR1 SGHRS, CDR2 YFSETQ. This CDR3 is CASSLAVAGSPYEQYF. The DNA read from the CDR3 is TGCGCCAGCAGCTTGGCAGTTGCGGGTTCCCCCTACGAG.

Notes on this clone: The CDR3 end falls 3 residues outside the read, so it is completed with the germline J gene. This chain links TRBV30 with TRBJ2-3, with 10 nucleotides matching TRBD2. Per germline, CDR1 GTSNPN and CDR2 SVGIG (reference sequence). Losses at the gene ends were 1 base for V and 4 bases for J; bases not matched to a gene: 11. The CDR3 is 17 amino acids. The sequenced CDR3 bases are TGTGCCTGGAGTGGGGTAGGGGCTAGCGGGAGCGCAGATACG. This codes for CAWSGVGASGSADT. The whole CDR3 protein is CAWSGVGASGSADTQYF.

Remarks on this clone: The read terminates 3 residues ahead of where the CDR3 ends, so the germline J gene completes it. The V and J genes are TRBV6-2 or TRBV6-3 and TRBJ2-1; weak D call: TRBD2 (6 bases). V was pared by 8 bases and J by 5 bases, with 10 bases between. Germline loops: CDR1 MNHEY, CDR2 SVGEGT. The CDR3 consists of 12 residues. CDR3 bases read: TGTGCCAGCCGGCGGGGAGACAATGAG. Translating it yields CASRRGDNE. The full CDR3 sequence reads CASRRGDNEQFF.

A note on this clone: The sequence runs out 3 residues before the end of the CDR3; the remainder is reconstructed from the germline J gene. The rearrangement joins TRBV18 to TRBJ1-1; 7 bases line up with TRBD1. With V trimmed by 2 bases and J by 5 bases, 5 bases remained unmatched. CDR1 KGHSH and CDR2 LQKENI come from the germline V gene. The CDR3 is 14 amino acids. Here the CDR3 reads CASSPTGVGTEAFF. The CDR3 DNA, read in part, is TGTGCCAGCTCACCAACAGGGGTGGGAACTGAA.

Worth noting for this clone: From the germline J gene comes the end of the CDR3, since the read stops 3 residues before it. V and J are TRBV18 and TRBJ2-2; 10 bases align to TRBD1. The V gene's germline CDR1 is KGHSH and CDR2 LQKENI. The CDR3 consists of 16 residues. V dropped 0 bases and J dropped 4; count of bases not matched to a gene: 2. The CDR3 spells CASSPPGTGVTGELFF. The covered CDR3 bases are TGTGCCAGCTCACCACCGGGGACAGGGGTCACCGGGGAG.

Partial CDR3 DNA: TGTGCCAGCAGCTCGACAGGGGTTTACTATGGC. Residues: CASSSTGVYYG. The full-length CDR3 reads as CASSSTGVYYGYTF. This chain joins TRBV7-9 and TRBJ1-2; 8 nucleotides agree with TRBD1. Read coverage stops 3 residues before the CDR3 terminus; the germline J gene supplies the remainder. After removal of 4 bases from V and 3 bases from J, the junction contained 4 bases not matched to a gene. In germline, CDR1 is SEHNR, CDR2 FQNEAQ (reference sequence). The CDR3 has 14 amino acids.

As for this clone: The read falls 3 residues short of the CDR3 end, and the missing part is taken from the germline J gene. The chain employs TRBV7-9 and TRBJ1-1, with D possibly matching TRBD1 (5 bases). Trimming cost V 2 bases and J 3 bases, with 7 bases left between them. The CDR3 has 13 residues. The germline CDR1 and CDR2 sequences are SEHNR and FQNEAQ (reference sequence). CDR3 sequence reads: CASSLIGDTEAFF. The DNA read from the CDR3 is TGTGCCAGCAGCTTAATAGGGGACACTGAA.

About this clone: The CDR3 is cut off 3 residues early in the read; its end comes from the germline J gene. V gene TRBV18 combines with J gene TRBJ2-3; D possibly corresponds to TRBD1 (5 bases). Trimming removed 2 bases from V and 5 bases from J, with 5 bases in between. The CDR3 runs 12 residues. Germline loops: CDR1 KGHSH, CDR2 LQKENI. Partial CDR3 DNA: TGTGCCAGCTCACCAGGACAAGATACG. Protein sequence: CASSPGQDT. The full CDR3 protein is CASSPGQDTQYF.

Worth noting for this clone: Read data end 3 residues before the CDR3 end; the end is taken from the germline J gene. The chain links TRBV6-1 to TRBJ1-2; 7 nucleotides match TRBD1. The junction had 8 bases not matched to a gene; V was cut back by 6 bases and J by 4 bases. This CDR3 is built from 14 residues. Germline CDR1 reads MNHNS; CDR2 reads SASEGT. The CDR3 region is CASSESGGIYGYTF. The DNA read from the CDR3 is TGTGCCAGCAGCGAATCAGGGGGGATCTATGGC.

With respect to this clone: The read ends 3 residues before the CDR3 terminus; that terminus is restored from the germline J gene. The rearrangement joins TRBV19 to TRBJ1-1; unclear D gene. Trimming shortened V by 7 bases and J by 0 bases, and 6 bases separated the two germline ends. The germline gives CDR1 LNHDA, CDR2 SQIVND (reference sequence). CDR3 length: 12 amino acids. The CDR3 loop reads CASNRVNTEAFF. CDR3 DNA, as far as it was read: TGTGCCAGTAATCGGGTGAACACTGAA.

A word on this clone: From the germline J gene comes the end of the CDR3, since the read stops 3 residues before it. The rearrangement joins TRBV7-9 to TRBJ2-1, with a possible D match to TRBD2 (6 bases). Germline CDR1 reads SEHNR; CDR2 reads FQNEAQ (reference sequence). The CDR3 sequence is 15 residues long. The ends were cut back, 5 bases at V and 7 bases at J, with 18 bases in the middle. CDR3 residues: CASSLTGTGLNEQFF. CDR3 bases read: TGTGCCAGCAGCCTAACCGGGACTGGACTAAATGAG. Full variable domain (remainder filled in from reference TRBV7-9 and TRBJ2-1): DTGVSQNPRHKITKRGQNVTFRCDPISEHNRLYWYRQTLGQGPEFLTYFQNEAQLEKSRLLSDRFSAERPKGSFSTLEIQRTEQGDSAMYLCASSLTGTGLNEQFFGPGTRLTVL.